This T cell receptor (beta chain) was found in a study of T-cell reconstitution after alpha-beta-depleted transplantation in children. Study outcomes and limitations: The origin of high day-60 TCRbeta diversity in some patients lay in surviving recipient T cells and thymic progenitors. Approximately two months post-transplant, alpha-beta T cells reportedly originated from several hundred expanded graft clones.

Comments on this clonotype: What it recognizes is unknown.

Trimming stripped 6 bases from V and 1 base from J, with 8 bases between. The CDR3 sequence is 12 residues long. CDR1 SGHRS and CDR2 YFSETQ come from the germline V gene. TCRbeta library preparation incorporated unique molecular identifiers. TCRdb reprocessed the PCR reads via MiXCR and lists one record per CDR3 protein. The data show approximately 1,000,000 distinct CDR3 sequences, roughly 29% seen once. The TCR originated in a boy younger than two who had a stem cell transplant for SCID, so the T cells may come from the graft donor. The specimen comprised PBMCs, mostly from graft donor cells, sampled 360 days after TCRalphabeta/CD19-depleted stem cell transplant. This chain links TRBV5-1 with TRBJ2-7; no firm D call. DNA for the CDR3: TGCGCCAGCATGGGCACTTCCTACGAGCAGTACTTC. Its translation: CASMGTSYEQYF.